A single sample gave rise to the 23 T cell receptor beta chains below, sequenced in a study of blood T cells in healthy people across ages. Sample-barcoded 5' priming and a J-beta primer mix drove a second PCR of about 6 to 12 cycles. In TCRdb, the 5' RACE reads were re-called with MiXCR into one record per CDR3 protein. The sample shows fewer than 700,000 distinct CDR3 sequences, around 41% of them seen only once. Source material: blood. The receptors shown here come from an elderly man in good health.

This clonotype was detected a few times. The CDR3 protein is CASSFGPRQFF. CDR3 sequence (DNA): TGCGCCAGCAGCTTTGGACCGCGGCAGTTCTTC. V usage is TRBV5-1 and J usage is TRBJ2-1; D unresolved. V lost 2 bases and J lost 12, with 9 bases in between. CDR1 is SGHRS and CDR2 is YFSETQ in the germline V gene. CDR3 length: 11 amino acids.

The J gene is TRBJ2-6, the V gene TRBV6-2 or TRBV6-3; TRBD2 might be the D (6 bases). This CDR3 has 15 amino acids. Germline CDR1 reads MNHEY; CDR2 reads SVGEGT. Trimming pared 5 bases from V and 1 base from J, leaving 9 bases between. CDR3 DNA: TGTGCCAGCAGTCATGGAGGGTCTGGGGCCAACGTCCTGACTTTC. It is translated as CASSHGGSGANVLTF.

CDR3 DNA sequence: TGTGCCAGCAGCTTACTACCGACAGGGTTCAATGAGCAGTTCTTC. This encodes CASSLLPTGFNEQFF. The gene calls are TRBV11-2 and TRBJ2-1, with TRBD1 matching over 7 bases. This CDR3 has 15 amino acids. Germline CDR1 SGHAT, CDR2 FQNNGV. J was trimmed by 6 bases and V by 2 bases; bases with no gene match: 7.

The CDR3 bases are TGTGCCATCAGTGAGAGGTTATACGAGCAGTACTTC. It encodes CAISERLYEQYF. The rearrangement joins TRBV10-3 to TRBJ2-5; D unclear. The J call may be in error: the DNA end matches TRBJ2-7 better. CDR1 and CDR2 from the germline V gene are ENHRY and SYGVKD. The CDR3 is 12 amino acids.

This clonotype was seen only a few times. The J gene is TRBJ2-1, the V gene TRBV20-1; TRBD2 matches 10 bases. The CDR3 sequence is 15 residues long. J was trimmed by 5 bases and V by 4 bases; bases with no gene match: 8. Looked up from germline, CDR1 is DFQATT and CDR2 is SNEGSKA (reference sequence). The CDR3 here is CSAKTGTSADNEQFF. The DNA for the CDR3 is TGCAGTGCTAAAACCGGGACTAGCGCTGACAATGAGCAGTTCTTC.

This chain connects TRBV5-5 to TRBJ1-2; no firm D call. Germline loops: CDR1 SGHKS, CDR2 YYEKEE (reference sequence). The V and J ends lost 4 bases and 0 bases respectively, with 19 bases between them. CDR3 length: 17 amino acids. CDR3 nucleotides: TGTGCCAGCAGCCTCCCGGGTTGGCGGGGATCTAACTATGGCTACACCTTC. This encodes CASSLPGWRGSNYGYTF.

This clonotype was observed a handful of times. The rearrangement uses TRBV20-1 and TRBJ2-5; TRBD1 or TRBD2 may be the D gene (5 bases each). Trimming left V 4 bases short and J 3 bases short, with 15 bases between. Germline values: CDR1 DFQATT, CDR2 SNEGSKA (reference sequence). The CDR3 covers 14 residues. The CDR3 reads CSATTRDGKETQYF. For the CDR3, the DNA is TGCAGTGCTACTACCCGGGACGGGAAAGAGACCCAGTACTTC.

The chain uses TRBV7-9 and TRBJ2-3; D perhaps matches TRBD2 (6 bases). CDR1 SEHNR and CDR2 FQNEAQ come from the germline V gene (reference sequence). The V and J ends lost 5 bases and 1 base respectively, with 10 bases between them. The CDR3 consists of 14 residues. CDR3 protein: CASSRGTGTDTQYF. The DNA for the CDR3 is TGTGCCAGCAGCCGCGGGACCGGCACAGATACGCAGTATTTT.

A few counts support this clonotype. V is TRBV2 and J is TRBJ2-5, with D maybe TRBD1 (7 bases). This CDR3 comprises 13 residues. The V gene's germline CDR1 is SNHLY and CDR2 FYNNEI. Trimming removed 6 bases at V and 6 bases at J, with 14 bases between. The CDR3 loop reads CASRAGQPQTQYF. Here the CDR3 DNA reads TGTGCCAGCAGGGCGGGACAGCCCCAGACCCAGTACTTC.

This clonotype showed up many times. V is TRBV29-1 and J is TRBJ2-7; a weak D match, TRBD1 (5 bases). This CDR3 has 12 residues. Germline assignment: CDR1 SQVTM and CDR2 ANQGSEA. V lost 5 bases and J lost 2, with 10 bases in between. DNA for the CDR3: TGCAGCGTTCGACAGAAACCCTACGAGCAGTACTTC. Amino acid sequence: CSVRQKPYEQYF.

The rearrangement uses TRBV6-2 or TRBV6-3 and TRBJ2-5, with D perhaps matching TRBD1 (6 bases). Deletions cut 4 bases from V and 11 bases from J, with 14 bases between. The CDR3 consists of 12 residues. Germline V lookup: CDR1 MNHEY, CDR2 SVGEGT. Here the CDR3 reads CASSFQGWEQYF. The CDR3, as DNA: TGTGCCAGCAGTTTCCAGGGGTGGGAGCAGTACTTC.

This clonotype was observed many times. The CDR3 bases are TGTGCCACCAGTGTGACTAGCGGGAGGGCTGAGCAGTTCTTC. This translates into CATSVTSGRAEQFF. The gene calls are TRBV24-1 and TRBJ2-1; TRBD2 agrees at 14 bases. Germline V gene sequence: CDR1 KGHDR, CDR2 SFDVKD. V lost 5 bases and J lost 9; bases outside the gene matches: 2. The CDR3 has 14 residues.

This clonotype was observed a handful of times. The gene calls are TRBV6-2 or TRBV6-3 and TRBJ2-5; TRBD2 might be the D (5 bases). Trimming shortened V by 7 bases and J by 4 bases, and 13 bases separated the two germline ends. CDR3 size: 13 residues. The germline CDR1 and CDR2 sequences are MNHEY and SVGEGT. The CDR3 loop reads CASTLLVGETQYF. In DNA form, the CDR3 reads TGTGCCAGCACCCTACTAGTTGGAGAGACCCAGTACTTC.

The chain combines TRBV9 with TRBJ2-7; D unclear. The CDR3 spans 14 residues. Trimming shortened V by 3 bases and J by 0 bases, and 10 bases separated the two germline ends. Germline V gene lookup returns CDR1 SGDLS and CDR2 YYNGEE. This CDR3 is CASSASGNSYEQYF. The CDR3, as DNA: TGTGCCAGCAGCGCTTCGGGTAACTCCTACGAGCAGTACTTC. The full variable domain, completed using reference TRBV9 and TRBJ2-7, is DSGVTQTPKHLITATGQRVTLRCSPRSGDLSVYWYQQSLDQGLQFLIQYYNGEERAKGNILERFSAQQFPDLHSELNLSSLELGDSALYFCASSASGNSYEQYFGPGTRLTVT.

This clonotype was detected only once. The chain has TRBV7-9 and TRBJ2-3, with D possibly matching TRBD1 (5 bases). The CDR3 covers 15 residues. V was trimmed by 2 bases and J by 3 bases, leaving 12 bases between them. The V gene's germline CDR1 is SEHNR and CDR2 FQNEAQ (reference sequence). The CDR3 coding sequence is TGTGCCAGCAGCTTACTAGGGGATAAGACAGATACGCAGTATTTT. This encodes CASSLLGDKTDTQYF.

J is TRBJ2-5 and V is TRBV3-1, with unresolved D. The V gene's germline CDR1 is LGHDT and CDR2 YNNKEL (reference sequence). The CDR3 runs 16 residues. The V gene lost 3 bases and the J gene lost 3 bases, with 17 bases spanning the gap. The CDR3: CASSHRTSGLKETQYF. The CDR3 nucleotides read TGTGCCAGCAGCCATCGGACGTCGGGCCTAAAAGAGACCCAGTACTTC.

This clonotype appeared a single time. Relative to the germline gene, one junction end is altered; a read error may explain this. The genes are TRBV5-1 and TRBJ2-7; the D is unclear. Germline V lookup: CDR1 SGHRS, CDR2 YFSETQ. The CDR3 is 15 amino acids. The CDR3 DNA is TGCGCCAGCAGCTTGGAACCAGGAGAATCCTACGGGCAGTACTTC. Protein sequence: CASSLEPGESYGQYF. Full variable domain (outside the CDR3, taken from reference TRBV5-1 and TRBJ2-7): KAGVTQTPRYLIKTRGQQVTLSCSPISGHRSVSWYQQTPGQGLQFLFEYFSETQRNKGNFPGRFSGRQFSNSRSEMNVSTLELGDSALYLCASSLEPGESYGQYFGPGTRLTVT.

The DNA for the CDR3 is TGTGCCAGCAGTTTAAAAGGGGTCGAGCAGTACTTC. It codes for CASSLKGVEQYF. The chain joins TRBV12-3 or TRBV12-4 to TRBJ2-7; TRBD1 might be the D (5 bases). Trimming shortened V by 2 bases and J by 6 bases, and 8 bases separated the two germline ends. CDR3 length equals 12 residues.

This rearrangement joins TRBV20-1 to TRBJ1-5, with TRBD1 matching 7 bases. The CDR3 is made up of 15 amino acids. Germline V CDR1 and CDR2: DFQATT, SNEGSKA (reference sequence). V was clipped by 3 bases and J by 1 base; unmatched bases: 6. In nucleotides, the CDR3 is TGCAGTGCTAGTTCAGGGGGTGGAAGCAATCAGCCCCAGCATTTT. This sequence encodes CSASSGGGSNQPQHF.

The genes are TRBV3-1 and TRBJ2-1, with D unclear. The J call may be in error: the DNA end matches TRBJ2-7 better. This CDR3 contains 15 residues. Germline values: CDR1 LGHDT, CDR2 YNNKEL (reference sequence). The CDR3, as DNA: TGTGCCAGCAGCCTCATCCAGAGCTCCTACAATGAGCAGTACTTC. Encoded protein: CASSLIQSSYNEQYF.

This CDR3 is CASSETLYGYTF. For the CDR3, the DNA is TGTGCCAGCAGTGAGACCCTTTATGGCTACACCTTC. The gene calls are TRBV2 and TRBJ1-2; D gene ambiguous. The CDR3 extends over 12 amino acids. V was trimmed by 3 bases and J by 5 bases, leaving 7 bases between them. In germline, CDR1 is SNHLY, CDR2 FYNNEI.

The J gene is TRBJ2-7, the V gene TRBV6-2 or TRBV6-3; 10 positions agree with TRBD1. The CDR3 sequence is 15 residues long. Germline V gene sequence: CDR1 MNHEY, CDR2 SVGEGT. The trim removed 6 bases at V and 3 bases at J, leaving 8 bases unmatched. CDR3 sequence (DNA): TGTGCCAGCAGAGAGGGACAGGGGACCATCTACGAGCAGTACTTC. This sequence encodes CASREGQGTIYEQYF.

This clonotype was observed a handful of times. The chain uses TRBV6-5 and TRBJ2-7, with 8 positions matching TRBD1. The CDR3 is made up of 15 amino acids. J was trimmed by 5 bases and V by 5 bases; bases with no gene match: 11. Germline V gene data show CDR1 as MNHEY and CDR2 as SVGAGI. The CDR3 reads CASSDLGTGAHEQYF. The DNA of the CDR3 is TGTGCCAGCAGTGACCTTGGGACAGGTGCGCACGAGCAGTACTTC.